Below are 21 T cell receptor beta chains sequenced from a single sample in a study of T cell repertoires in cytomegalovirus infection. In TCRdb, the reads were re-called with MiXCR into one record per CDR3 protein. Among about 330,000 distinct CDR3 sequences listed, 8% to 10% were seen once. Material for sequencing was PBMCs. The receptors derive from a human donor in good health (CMV status not recorded). Some clones in this sample may be carry-over from other donors' samples.

This chain connects TRBV27 to TRBJ2-7; 10 bases line up with TRBD1. Germline V CDR1 and CDR2: MNHEY, SMNVEV (reference sequence). CDR3 length: 12 amino acids. Unmatched junction bases numbered 5, after V lost 10 bases and J lost 5 bases. CDR3 DNA sequence: TGTGCCACCGGGACAGGGGTCAACGAGCAGTACTTC. This codes for CATGTGVNEQYF.

This clonotype was seen more than once but under ten times. The rearrangement uses TRBV18 and TRBJ2-3; D remains unclear. V was cut by 3 bases and J by 3 bases, with 13 bases left in between. The CDR3 runs to 15 residues. Germline assignment: CDR1 KGHSH and CDR2 LQKENI. The DNA for the CDR3 is TGTGCCAGCTCACCGCAGTACAGCCCGACAGATACGCAGTATTTT. Translation gives CASSPQYSPTDTQYF.

The chain employs TRBV12-3 or TRBV12-4 and TRBJ1-5; 8 nucleotides agree with TRBD1. Trimming took 5 bases from V and 7 from J; bases not matched to a gene: 13. This CDR3 region has 16 residues. The CDR3 spells CASSLRGRGQGQPQHF. CDR3 nucleotides: TGTGCCAGCAGTCTAAGGGGCAGGGGGCAAGGGCAGCCCCAGCATTTT.

The sample holds many counts of this clonotype. V gene TRBV20-1 combines with J gene TRBJ2-4; TRBD2 is a possible D gene (7 bases). Germline CDR1 reads DFQATT; CDR2 reads SNEGSKA (reference sequence). The CDR3 is 14 residues long. V was cut by 0 bases and J by 6 bases, with 12 bases left in between. Written as DNA, the CDR3 is TGCAGTGCTAGAGACGGAGGGGGGGGAAACATTCAGTACTTC. Protein sequence: CSARDGGGGNIQYF.

This clonotype was observed a few times. The chain combines TRBV15 with TRBJ2-7, with D hard to call. The V end lost 2 bases, the J end lost 0 bases, and 2 bases lay between the germline ends. Germline CDR1 and CDR2: LNHNV and YYDKDF (reference sequence). The CDR3 has 12 residues. The CDR3: CATSRSSYEQYF. In DNA, the CDR3 is TGTGCCACCAGCAGAAGCTCCTACGAGCAGTACTTC.

There are many counts of this clonotype. V usage is TRBV7-9 and J usage is TRBJ2-1; D ambiguous. The CDR3 consists of 16 residues. V was cut by 5 bases and J by 0 bases, with 14 bases left in between. Germline loops: CDR1 SEHNR, CDR2 FQNEAQ (reference sequence). The CDR3 is CASSPVSTLSYNEQFF. The CDR3 coding sequence is TGTGCCAGCAGCCCCGTTTCCACTCTCTCCTACAATGAGCAGTTCTTC.

This clonotype was seen a handful of times. This rearrangement joins TRBV12-3 or TRBV12-4 to TRBJ2-1; TRBD2 agrees at 9 bases. V gave up 2 bases and J gave up 5 bases; unmatched junction bases: 7. The CDR3 contains 16 residues. CDR3 in DNA: TGTGCCAGCAGTTTACGGGCTAGCGGGGAAAACAATGAGCAGTTCTTC. This translates into CASSLRASGENNEQFF.

This clonotype came up a few times. V is TRBV28 and J is TRBJ2-7; perhaps TRBD1 as D (6 bases). Deletions cut 1 base from V and 4 bases from J, with 11 bases between. Germline V lookup: CDR1 MDHEN, CDR2 SYDVKM. The CDR3 extends over 14 amino acids. CDR3 DNA: TGTGCCAGCAGTTTATTAGGACAGATATACGAGCAGTACTTC. It yields the protein CASSLLGQIYEQYF.

This clonotype was found many times. The rearrangement links TRBV5-1 to TRBJ1-1, with a tentative D call TRBD1 (5 bases). In germline, CDR1 is SGHRS, CDR2 YFSETQ. Trimming took off 3 bases at V and 0 bases at J, with 12 bases between the two ends. The CDR3 consists of 15 residues. The CDR3 DNA reads as TGCGCCAGCAGCTCCATACCGGGACTGAACACTGAAGCTTTCTTT. Amino acid sequence: CASSSIPGLNTEAFF.

The chain joins TRBV20-1 to TRBJ2-7, with 9 positions matching TRBD1. V lost 5 bases and J lost 4; bases outside the gene matches: 6. The CDR3 is 13 residues long. Germline CDR1 DFQATT, CDR2 SNEGSKA (reference sequence). The CDR3 loop is CSAEQGAKYEQYF. CDR3 sequence (DNA): TGCAGTGCTGAACAGGGGGCGAAGTACGAGCAGTACTTC.

The chain carries TRBV28 and TRBJ2-5; D is perhaps TRBD2 (5 bases). The CDR3 extends over 14 amino acids. CDR1 is MDHEN and CDR2 is SYDVKM in the germline V gene. The V end was cut by 5 bases, the J end by 3 bases, with 13 bases between. The CDR3 sequence is CASSPTPGEETQYF. Here the CDR3 DNA reads TGTGCCAGCAGTCCCACCCCCGGGGAAGAGACCCAGTACTTC.

The J gene is TRBJ1-2, the V gene TRBV6-6; D remains unclear. Germline CDR1 MNHNY, CDR2 SVGAGI (reference sequence). The CDR3 is 10 amino acids. Trimming left V 8 bases short and J 8 bases short, with 9 bases between. In DNA form, the CDR3 reads TGTGCCAGCGGGAGCGGGGGCTACACCTTC. As protein: CASGSGGYTF.

Ten or more counts support this clonotype. The chain combines TRBV7-9 with TRBJ2-1, with 9 bases identical to TRBD1. The CDR3 runs 15 residues. Germline V gives CDR1 SEHNR, CDR2 FQNEAQ (reference sequence). J gave up 7 bases and V 4 bases, and 8 bases lay outside the gene matches. As DNA, the CDR3 is TGTGCCAGCAGCTCCCTACAGGGGGCTTGGAATGAGCAGTTCTTC. Its protein is CASSSLQGAWNEQFF.

The chain has TRBV24-1 and TRBJ2-7, with a tentative D call TRBD1 (6 bases). The V end lost 6 bases, the J end lost 0 bases, and 17 bases lay between the germline ends. Germline CDR1 KGHDR, CDR2 SFDVKD. CDR3 size: 16 residues. The CDR3 protein is CATSSRWQGFSYEQYF. As DNA, the CDR3 is TGTGCCACCAGTAGCCGCTGGCAGGGGTTCTCCTACGAGCAGTACTTC.

This clonotype was seen a few times. The chain recombines TRBV6-8 with TRBJ2-5, with a tentative D call TRBD2 (7 bases). Trimming shortened V by 5 bases and J by 4 bases, and 11 bases separated the two germline ends. Germline V gene lookup returns CDR1 MNHGY and CDR2 SAAAGT. The CDR3 length is 13 residues. In nucleotides, the CDR3 is TGTGCCAGCAGTGGTGGGGGGGCAGAGACCCAGTACTTC. This codes for CASSGGGAETQYF.

Only a few counts were recorded for this clonotype. As DNA, the CDR3 is TGTGCCAGTAGTATAGGGCGCACCGGGGAGCTGTTTTTT. Its translation is CASSIGRTGELFF. The genes are TRBV19 and TRBJ2-2, with no clear D. The length of the CDR3 is 13 residues. The germline gives CDR1 LNHDA, CDR2 SQIVND (reference sequence). Deletions cut 1 base from V and 4 bases from J, with 4 bases between.

This clonotype was detected many times. V usage is TRBV7-9 and J usage is TRBJ2-2; the D gene is possibly TRBD1 (5 bases). Per the germline V gene, CDR1 is SEHNR and CDR2 is FQNEAQ (reference sequence). The length of the CDR3 is 16 residues. The V end was cut by 4 bases, the J end by 1 base, with 13 bases between. The CDR3 spells CASSSIGQGNTGELFF. Here the CDR3 DNA reads TGTGCCAGCAGCTCGATCGGGCAGGGGAACACCGGGGAGCTGTTTTTT.

This clonotype was seen a few times. The chain employs TRBV6-2 or TRBV6-3 and TRBJ1-1; TRBD1 matches 7 bases. The CDR3 contains 15 residues. The V gene end was trimmed by 6 bases and the J gene end by 5 bases; junction bases not matched to a gene: 12. From germline, CDR1 is MNHEY and CDR2 SVGEGT. DNA for the CDR3: TGTGCCAGCAGGCGACAGGGCTCTAGAGGGACTGAAGCTTTCTTT. Encoded protein: CASRRQGSRGTEAFF.

In its sample, this clonotype was seen a few times. As DNA, the CDR3 is TGTGCCAGCAGTCCGACCGTAGCCAAAAACATTCAGTACTTC. Its translation: CASSPTVAKNIQYF. The rearrangement joins TRBV27 to TRBJ2-4, with unresolved D. The ends were cut back, 5 bases at V and 0 bases at J, with 8 bases in the middle. The germline gives CDR1 MNHEY, CDR2 SMNVEV (reference sequence). The length of the CDR3 is 14 residues.

This clonotype turned up a few times. J is TRBJ2-5 and V is TRBV20-1, with unresolved D. Germline lookup yields CDR1 DFQATT and CDR2 SNEGSKA (reference sequence). Trimming cost V 3 bases and J 5 bases, with 22 bases left between them. This CDR3 contains 16 residues. The CDR3 DNA is TGCAGTGCTAGGGGCTGGCGAAGTCGAGATAGGGAGACCCAGTACTTC. Protein: CSARGWRSRDRETQYF.

This clonotype has a single count. This may be a read error: a much more frequent sequence differs by one nucleotide. The rearrangement uses TRBV6-1 and TRBJ2-2; 9 positions agree with TRBD2. In germline, CDR1 is MNHNS, CDR2 SASEGT. The CDR3 is 15 amino acids. The CDR3 loop is CAGSYRAGGVRELFF. In DNA, the CDR3 is TGTGCCGGCAGTTACCGGGCGGGGGGGGTGAGGGAGCTGTTTTTT.